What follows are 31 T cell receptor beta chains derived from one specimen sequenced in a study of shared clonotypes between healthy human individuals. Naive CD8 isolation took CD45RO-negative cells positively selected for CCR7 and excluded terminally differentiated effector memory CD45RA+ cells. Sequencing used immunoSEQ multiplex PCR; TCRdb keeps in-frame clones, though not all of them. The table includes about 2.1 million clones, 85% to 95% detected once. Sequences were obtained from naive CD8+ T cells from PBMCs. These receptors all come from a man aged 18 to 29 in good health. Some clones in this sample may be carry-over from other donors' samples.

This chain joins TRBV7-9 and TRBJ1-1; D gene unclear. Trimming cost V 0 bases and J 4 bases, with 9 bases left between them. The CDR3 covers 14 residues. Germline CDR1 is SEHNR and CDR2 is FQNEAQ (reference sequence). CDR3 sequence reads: CASSLASIGTEAFF. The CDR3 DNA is TGTGCCAGCAGCTTAGCGTCGATAGGCACTGAAGCTTTCTTT.

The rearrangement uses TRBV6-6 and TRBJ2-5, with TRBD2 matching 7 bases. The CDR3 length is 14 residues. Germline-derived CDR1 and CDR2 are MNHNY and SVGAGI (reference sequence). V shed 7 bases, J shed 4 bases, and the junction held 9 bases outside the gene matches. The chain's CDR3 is CASNIPTSPETQYF. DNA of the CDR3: TGTGCCAGCAATATCCCGACTAGCCCAGAGACCCAGTACTTC.

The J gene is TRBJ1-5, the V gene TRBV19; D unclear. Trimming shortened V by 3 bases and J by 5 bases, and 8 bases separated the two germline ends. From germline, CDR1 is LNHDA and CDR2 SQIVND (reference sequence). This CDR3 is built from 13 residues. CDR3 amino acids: CASSILSHQPQHF. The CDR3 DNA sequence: TGTGCCAGTAGTATCCTAAGTCATCAGCCCCAGCATTTT.

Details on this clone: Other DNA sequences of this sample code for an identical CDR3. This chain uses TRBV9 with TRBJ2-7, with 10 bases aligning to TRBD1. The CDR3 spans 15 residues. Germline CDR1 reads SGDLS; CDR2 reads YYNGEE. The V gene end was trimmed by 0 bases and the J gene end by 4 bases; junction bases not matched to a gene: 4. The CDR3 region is CASSVGDRGRYEQYF. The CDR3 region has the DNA TGTGCCAGCAGCGTAGGGGACAGGGGTAGGTACGAGCAGTACTTC.

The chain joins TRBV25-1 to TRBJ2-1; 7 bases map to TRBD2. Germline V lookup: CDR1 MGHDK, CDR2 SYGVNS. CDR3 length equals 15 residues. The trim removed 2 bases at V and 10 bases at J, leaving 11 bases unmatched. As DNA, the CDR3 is TGTGCCAGCAGTGAAAGAAAGCGGGGTCGGGAGGAGCAGTTCTTC. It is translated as CASSERKRGREEQFF.

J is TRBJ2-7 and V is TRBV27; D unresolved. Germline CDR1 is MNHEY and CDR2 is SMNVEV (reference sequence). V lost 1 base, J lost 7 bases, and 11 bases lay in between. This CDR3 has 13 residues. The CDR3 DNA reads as TGTGCCAGCAGTTTATTGGGCGGAATTGAGCAGTACTTC. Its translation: CASSLLGGIEQYF.

CDR3 loop: CSVEQQETQYF. Written as DNA, the CDR3 is TGCAGCGTTGAACAGCAAGAGACCCAGTACTTC. J is TRBJ2-5 and V is TRBV29-1, with D unclear. This CDR3 comprises 11 residues. CDR1 is SQVTM and CDR2 is ANQGSEA in the germline V gene. Trimming took off 2 bases at V and 2 bases at J, with 3 bases between the two ends.

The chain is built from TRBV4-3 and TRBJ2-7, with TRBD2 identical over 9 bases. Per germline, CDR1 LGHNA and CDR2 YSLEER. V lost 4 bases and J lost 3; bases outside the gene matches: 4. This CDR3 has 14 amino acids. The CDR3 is CASSPGTSFYEQYF. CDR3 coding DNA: TGCGCCAGCAGCCCAGGGACTAGCTTCTACGAGCAGTACTTC.

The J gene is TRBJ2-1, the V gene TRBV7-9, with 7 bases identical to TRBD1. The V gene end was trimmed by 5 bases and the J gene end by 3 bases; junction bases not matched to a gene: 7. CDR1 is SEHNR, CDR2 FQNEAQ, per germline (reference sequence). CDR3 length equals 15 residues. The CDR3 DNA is TGTGCCAGCAGCCCCCCGGCAGGGGGCTACAATGAGCAGTTCTTC. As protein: CASSPPAGGYNEQFF.

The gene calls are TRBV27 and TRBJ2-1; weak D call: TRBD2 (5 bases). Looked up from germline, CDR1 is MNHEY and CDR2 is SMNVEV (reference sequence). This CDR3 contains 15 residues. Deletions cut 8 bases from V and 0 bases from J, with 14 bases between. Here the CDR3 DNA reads TGTGCCAGCGCTTTCGGGATTACCTCCTACAATGAGCAGTTCTTC. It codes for CASAFGITSYNEQFF.

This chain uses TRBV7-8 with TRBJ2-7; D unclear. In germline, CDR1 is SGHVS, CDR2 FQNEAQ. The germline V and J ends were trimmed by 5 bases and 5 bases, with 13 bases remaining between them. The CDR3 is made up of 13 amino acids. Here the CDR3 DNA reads TGTGCCAGCAGCCACCCCCAGTCCAACGAGCAGTACTTC. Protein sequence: CASSHPQSNEQYF.

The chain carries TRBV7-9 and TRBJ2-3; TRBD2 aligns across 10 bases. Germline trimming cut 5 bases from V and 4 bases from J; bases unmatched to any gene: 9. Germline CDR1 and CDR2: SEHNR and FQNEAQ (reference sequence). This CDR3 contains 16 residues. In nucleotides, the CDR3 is TGTGCCAGCAGCGCCCCGCTAGCGGGAGTCGCAGATACGCAGTATTTT. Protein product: CASSAPLAGVADTQYF.

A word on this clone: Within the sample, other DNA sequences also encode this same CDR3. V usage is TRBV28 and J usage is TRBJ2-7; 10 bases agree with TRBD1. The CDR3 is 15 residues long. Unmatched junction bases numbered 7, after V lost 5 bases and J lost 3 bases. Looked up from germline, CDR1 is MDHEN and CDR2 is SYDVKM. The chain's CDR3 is CASSLSGTGVYEQYF. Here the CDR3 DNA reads TGTGCCAGCAGTCTCTCCGGGACAGGGGTCTACGAGCAGTACTTC.

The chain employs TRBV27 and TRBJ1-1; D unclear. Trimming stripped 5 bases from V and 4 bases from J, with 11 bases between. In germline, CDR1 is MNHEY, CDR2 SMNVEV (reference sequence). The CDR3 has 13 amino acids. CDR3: CASSVGVTTEAFF. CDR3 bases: TGTGCCAGCAGTGTCGGGGTAACCACTGAAGCTTTCTTT.

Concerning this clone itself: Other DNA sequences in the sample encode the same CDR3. The CDR3 sequence: CASSLGGPTYEQYF. The CDR3 nucleotides read TGTGCCAGCAGCTTAGGGGGGCCGACCTACGAGCAGTACTTC. The chain employs TRBV7-9 and TRBJ2-7; D perhaps matches TRBD1 (6 bases). Germline V gene lookup returns CDR1 SEHNR and CDR2 FQNEAQ (reference sequence). The V end was cut by 1 base, the J end by 2 bases, with 9 bases between. The length of the CDR3 is 14 residues. Filled out from reference TRBV7-9 and TRBJ2-7, the complete variable domain reads DTGVSQNPRHKITKRGQNVTFRCDPISEHNRLYWYRQTLGQGPEFLTYFQNEAQLEKSRLLSDRFSAERPKGSFSTLEIQRTEQGDSAMYLCASSLGGPTYEQYFGPGTRLTVT.

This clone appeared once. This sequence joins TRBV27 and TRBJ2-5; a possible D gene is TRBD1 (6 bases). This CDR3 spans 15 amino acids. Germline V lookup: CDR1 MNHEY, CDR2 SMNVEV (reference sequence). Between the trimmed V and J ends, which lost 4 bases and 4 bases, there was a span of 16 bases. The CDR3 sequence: CASSSTDKGVETQYF. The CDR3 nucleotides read TGTGCCAGCAGTTCAACCGACAAGGGGGTAGAGACCCAGTACTTC.

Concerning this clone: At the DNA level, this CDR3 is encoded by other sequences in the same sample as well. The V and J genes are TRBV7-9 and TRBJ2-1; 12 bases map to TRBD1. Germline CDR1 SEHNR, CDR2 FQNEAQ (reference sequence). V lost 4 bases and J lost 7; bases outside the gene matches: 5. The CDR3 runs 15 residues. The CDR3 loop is CASSSGQGARNEQFF. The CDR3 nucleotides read TGTGCCAGCAGCTCGGGACAGGGGGCGCGTAATGAGCAGTTCTTC.

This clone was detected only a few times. The CDR3 here is CASSPKDSSNQPQHF. As DNA, the CDR3 is TGTGCCAGCAGCCCCAAGGACAGTAGCAATCAGCCCCAGCATTTT. The V and J genes are TRBV7-9 and TRBJ1-5; D perhaps matches TRBD1 (6 bases). Germline V gene data show CDR1 as SEHNR and CDR2 as FQNEAQ (reference sequence). The CDR3 consists of 15 residues. Between the trimmed V and J ends, which lost 5 bases and 0 bases, there was a span of 11 bases.

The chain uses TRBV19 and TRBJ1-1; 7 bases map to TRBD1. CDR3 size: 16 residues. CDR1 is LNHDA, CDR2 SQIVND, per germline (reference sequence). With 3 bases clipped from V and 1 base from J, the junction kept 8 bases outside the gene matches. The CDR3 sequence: CASSIVGGGGNTEAFF. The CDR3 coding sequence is TGTGCCAGTAGTATCGTAGGGGGCGGAGGGAACACTGAAGCTTTCTTT.

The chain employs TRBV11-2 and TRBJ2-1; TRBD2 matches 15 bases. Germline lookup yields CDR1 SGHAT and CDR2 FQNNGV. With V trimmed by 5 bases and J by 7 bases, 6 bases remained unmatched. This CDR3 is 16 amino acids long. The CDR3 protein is CASSQGLAGGWNEQFF. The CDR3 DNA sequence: TGTGCCAGCAGCCAGGGACTAGCGGGAGGATGGAATGAGCAGTTCTTC.

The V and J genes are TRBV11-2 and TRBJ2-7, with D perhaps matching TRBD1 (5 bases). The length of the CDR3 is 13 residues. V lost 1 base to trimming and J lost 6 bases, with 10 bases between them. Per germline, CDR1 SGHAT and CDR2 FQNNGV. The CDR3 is CASSLVGVGEQYF. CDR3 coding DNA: TGTGCCAGCAGCTTAGTAGGGGTAGGCGAGCAGTACTTC.

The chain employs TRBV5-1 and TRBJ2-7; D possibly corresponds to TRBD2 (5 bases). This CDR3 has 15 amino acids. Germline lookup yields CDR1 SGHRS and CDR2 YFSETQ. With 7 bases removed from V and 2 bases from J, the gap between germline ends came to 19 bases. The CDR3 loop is CASGRGLFATYEQYF. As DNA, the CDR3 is TGCGCCAGCGGTCGCGGGCTCTTCGCGACCTACGAGCAGTACTTC. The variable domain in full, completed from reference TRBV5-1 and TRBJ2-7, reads KAGVTQTPRYLIKTRGQQVTLSCSPISGHRSVSWYQQTPGQGLQFLFEYFSETQRNKGNFPGRFSGRQFSNSRSEMNVSTLELGDSALYLCASGRGLFATYEQYFGPGTRLTVT.

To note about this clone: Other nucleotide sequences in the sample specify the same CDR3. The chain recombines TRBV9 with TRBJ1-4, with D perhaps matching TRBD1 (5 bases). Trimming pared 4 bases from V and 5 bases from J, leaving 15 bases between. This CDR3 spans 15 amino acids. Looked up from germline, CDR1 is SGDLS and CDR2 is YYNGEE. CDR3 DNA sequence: TGTGCCAGCAGCCCCTCCGGGACGGTCAATGAAAAACTGTTTTTT. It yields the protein CASSPSGTVNEKLFF.

This chain's CDR3 is CASSLKAGGSYNEQFF. The CDR3 DNA reads as TGTGCCAGCAGCTTAAAGGCGGGAGGCTCCTACAATGAGCAGTTCTTC. The genes are TRBV7-6 and TRBJ2-1; 8 nucleotides align to TRBD2. CDR1 is SGHVS and CDR2 is FNYEAQ in the germline V gene. The CDR3 has 16 amino acids. V shed 2 bases and J 0 bases; nucleotides not matched to a gene: 3.

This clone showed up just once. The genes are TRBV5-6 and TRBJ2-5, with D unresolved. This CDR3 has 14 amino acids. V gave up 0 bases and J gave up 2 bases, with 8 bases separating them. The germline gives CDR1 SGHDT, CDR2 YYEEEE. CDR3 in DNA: TGTGCCAGCAGCTTGGGGCTAGTTCAAGAGACCCAGTACTTC. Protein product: CASSLGLVQETQYF.

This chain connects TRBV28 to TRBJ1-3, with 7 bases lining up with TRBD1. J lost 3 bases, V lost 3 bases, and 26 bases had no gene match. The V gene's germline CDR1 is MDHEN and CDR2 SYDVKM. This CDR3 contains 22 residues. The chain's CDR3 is CASSLFLALTGALRGFGNTIYF. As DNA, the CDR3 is TGTGCCAGCAGTTTGTTCTTGGCTCTCACAGGGGCGCTCAGGGGATTTGGAAACACCATATATTTT.

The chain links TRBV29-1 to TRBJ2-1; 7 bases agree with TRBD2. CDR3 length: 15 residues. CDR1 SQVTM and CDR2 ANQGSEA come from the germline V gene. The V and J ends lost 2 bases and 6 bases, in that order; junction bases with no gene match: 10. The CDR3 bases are TGCAGCGTTGAACGCCCAGCGGGGACCCCCAATGAGCAGTTCTTC. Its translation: CSVERPAGTPNEQFF.

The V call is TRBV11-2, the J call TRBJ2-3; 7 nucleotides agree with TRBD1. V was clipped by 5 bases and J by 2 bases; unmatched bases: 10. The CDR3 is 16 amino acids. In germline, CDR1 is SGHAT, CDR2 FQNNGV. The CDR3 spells CASSQDRGGSTDTQYF. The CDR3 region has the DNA TGTGCCAGCAGCCAAGACAGAGGGGGCTCCACAGATACGCAGTATTTT.

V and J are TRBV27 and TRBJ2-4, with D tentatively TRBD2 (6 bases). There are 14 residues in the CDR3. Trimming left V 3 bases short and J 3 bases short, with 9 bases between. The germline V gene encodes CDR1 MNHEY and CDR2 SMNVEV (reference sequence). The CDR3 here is CASSFGGSKNIQYF. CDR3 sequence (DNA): TGTGCCAGCAGTTTCGGAGGGAGCAAAAACATTCAGTACTTC.

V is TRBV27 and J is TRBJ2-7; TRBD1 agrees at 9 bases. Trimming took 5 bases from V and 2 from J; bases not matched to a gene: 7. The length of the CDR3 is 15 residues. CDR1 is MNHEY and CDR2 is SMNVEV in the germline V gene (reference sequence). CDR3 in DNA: TGTGCCAGCAGTACCACCGGGACAGGGACCTACGAGCAGTACTTC. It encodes CASSTTGTGTYEQYF.

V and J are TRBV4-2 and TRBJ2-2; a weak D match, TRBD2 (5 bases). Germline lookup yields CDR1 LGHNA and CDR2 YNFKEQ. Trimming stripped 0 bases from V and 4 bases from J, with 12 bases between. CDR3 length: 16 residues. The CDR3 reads CASSQDPGSVTGELFF. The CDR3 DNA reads TGTGCCAGCAGCCAAGATCCGGGAAGTGTCACCGGGGAGCTGTTTTTT.